Listed here are 15 T cell receptor beta chains from one sample, sequenced in a study of blood T cell repertoires in COVID-19. Here immunoSEQ multiplex PCR was the method, and the copy in TCRdb shows in-frame clones only, minus some. The data show some 330,000 clones, with 83% seen just once and 5% to 6% held by the top ten. Sequences were obtained from PBMCs or T cells enriched from blood (not recorded which). The origin of the receptors is a woman aged 50 to 60 who had recovered from COVID-19.

The chain has TRBV7-6 and TRBJ2-7; D gene unclear. The CDR3 spans 13 residues. The germline CDR1 and CDR2 sequences are SGHVS and FNYEAQ. V was pared by 1 base and J by 3 bases, with 7 bases between. The CDR3 reads CASSLGDIYEQYF. The CDR3 region has the DNA TGTGCCAGCAGCTTAGGAGATATCTACGAGCAGTACTTC.

The DNA of the CDR3 is TGTGCCAGCAGCTCGACAGGACGCAACTATGGCTACACCTTC. This encodes CASSSTGRNYGYTF. The chain has TRBV7-2 and TRBJ1-2, with D perhaps TRBD1 (6 bases). The germline V gene encodes CDR1 SGHTA and CDR2 FQGNSA. Trimming pared 4 bases from V and 2 bases from J, leaving 11 bases between. This CDR3 is 14 amino acids long.

This chain uses TRBV11-3 with TRBJ2-7, with 11 nucleotides matching TRBD2. Germline V gene lookup returns CDR1 SGHNT and CDR2 YENEEA. Losses at the gene ends were 5 bases for V and 6 bases for J; bases not matched to a gene: 24. The length of the CDR3 is 20 residues. In DNA, the CDR3 is TGTGCCAGCAGCCCCCGACGACCCCTAGCGGGGGGCCCCGGGGCGGGCGAGCAGTACTTC. Translated: CASSPRRPLAGGPGAGEQYF.

This sequence joins TRBV28 and TRBJ2-7, with TRBD2 as a possible D gene (5 bases). CDR1 MDHEN and CDR2 SYDVKM come from the germline V gene. The CDR3 is 16 residues long. V was clipped by 6 bases and J by 0 bases, with 18 bases between them. Written as DNA, the CDR3 is TGTGCCAGCAGCGAATCGGGAATTAGGAGCTCCTACGAGCAGTACTTC. Its protein is CASSESGIRSSYEQYF.

This rearrangement joins TRBV19 to TRBJ2-6; 7 nucleotides line up with TRBD1. Unmatched junction bases numbered 3, after V lost 7 bases and J lost 0 bases. This CDR3 comprises 15 residues. From germline, CDR1 is LNHDA and CDR2 SQIVND (reference sequence). The CDR3 loop is CASKDRSSGANVLTF. DNA for the CDR3: TGTGCCAGTAAGGACAGGAGCTCTGGGGCCAACGTCCTGACTTTC.

This chain uses TRBV7-6 with TRBJ1-3; D is unclear. Germline V gene data show CDR1 as SGHVS and CDR2 as FNYEAQ. V was shortened by 0 bases and J by 2 bases, with 8 bases between the two germline ends. The CDR3 length is 15 residues. The CDR3 protein is CASSLAGSAGNTIYF. CDR3 DNA: TGTGCCAGCAGCTTAGCAGGGAGTGCTGGAAACACCATATATTTT.

This chain connects TRBV18 to TRBJ1-5; 8 bases fit TRBD1. The CDR3 covers 22 residues. Germline V gene sequence: CDR1 KGHSH, CDR2 LQKENI. V was pared by 5 bases and J by 0 bases, with 24 bases of the junction left unmatched. CDR3: CASSTDRDPLDTQSYSNQPQHF. The CDR3 DNA reads as TGTGCCAGCTCAACGGACAGGGACCCGTTGGATACCCAATCATATAGCAATCAGCCCCAGCATTTT.

To note about this clone: In the same sample, other DNA sequences code for this CDR3. The chain carries TRBV5-1 and TRBJ1-5; the match to TRBD1 covers 7 bases. This CDR3 is built from 15 residues. CDR1 and CDR2 from the germline V gene are SGHRS and YFSETQ. The J segment lost 0 bases and the V segment lost 4 bases, leaving 4 bases of the junction unmatched. The CDR3 region is CASSLGQSSNQPQHF. The CDR3 coding sequence is TGCGCCAGCAGCCTGGGACAGAGTAGCAATCAGCCCCAGCATTTT.

The chain combines TRBV30 with TRBJ1-2; tentative D call: TRBD1 (5 bases). The germline V gene encodes CDR1 GTSNPN and CDR2 SVGIG (reference sequence). With 3 bases removed from V and 5 bases from J, the gap between germline ends came to 10 bases. The CDR3 totals 12 residues. In DNA, the CDR3 is TGTGCCTGGAGCGGGGGGAATTATGGCTACACCTTC. Translation: CAWSGGNYGYTF.

The gene calls are TRBV7-9 and TRBJ2-7; TRBD1 agrees at 7 bases. The CDR3 has 13 amino acids. V shed 5 bases, J shed 2 bases, and the junction held 3 bases outside the gene matches. Germline V gene sequence: CDR1 SEHNR, CDR2 FQNEAQ (reference sequence). CDR3 protein: CASSLGTAYEQYF. The CDR3 DNA sequence: TGTGCCAGCAGCCTAGGGACAGCCTACGAGCAGTACTTC.

The chain joins TRBV11-3 to TRBJ2-7, with D possibly TRBD2 on 6 matching bases. The CDR3 covers 16 residues. Trimming removed 0 bases from V and 2 bases from J, with 14 bases in between. Germline CDR1 SGHNT, CDR2 YENEEA. The CDR3 sequence is CASSLELGGLPYEQYF. CDR3 in DNA: TGTGCCAGCAGCTTAGAACTGGGAGGTTTGCCCTACGAGCAGTACTTC. Using reference TRBV11-3 and TRBJ2-7 for the parts outside the CDR3, the full variable domain is EAGVVQSPRYKIIEKKQPVAFWCNPISGHNTLYWYLQNLGQGPELLIRYENEEAVDDSQLPKDRFSAERLKGVDSTLKIQPAELGDSAVYLCASSLELGGLPYEQYFGPGTRLTVT.

The chain carries TRBV7-6 and TRBJ1-1; D may be TRBD1 (6 bases). Trimming shortened V by 2 bases and J by 4 bases, and 11 bases separated the two germline ends. Germline CDR1 and CDR2: SGHVS and FNYEAQ. The CDR3 length is 14 residues. In nucleotides, the CDR3 is TGTGCCAGCAGCTTACAGGGGTCCATCACTGAAGCTTTCTTT. Residues: CASSLQGSITEAFF.

The V gene is TRBV19, the J gene TRBJ1-4, with D unclear. V was cut by 10 bases and J by 0 bases, with 15 bases left in between. In germline, CDR1 is LNHDA, CDR2 SQIVND (reference sequence). The CDR3 extends over 15 amino acids. The DNA of the CDR3 is TGTGCCACCCTCGGCGGGTACTCAACTAATGAAAAACTGTTTTTT. The encoded protein is CATLGGYSTNEKLFF.

The chain carries TRBV11-3 and TRBJ1-1; D is unclear. This CDR3 region has 13 residues. Trimming cost V 0 bases and J 7 bases, with 9 bases left between them. Germline V gene data show CDR1 as SGHNT and CDR2 as YENEEA. DNA for the CDR3: TGTGCCAGCAGCTTAGAAGAGCGGCGTGAAGCTTTCTTT. It encodes CASSLEERREAFF.

This clone turned up a few times. The rearrangement links TRBV30 to TRBJ1-2; D ambiguous. The CDR3 totals 11 residues. Per germline, CDR1 GTSNPN and CDR2 SVGIG (reference sequence). V was clipped by 1 base and J by 5 bases, with 5 bases between them. The CDR3 nucleotides are TGTGCCTGGAGTGAGCGTTATGGCTACACCTTC. This encodes CAWSERYGYTF.